The 3 T cell receptor beta chains given below trace back to one sample, sequenced in a study of siplizumab effects on memory and regulatory T cells (dated by TCRdb to the late 2010s). Receptor libraries were prepared by the immunoSEQ multiplex PCR assay. What TCRdb holds here is the immuneACCESS table cut down to in-frame rearrangements. Part of the clones is not present; checked against another copy, under half of the missing clones reflect an unresolved V gene, and the others are unexplained. The sample table contains some 80,000 clones; only one count was recorded for roughly 94% of them. The ten largest clones capture about 18% of the sample. Input material: CD8+ T cells sorted from blood. The receptors stem from a human donor in good health.

The chain combines TRBV18 with TRBJ2-2, with a tentative D call TRBD1 (6 bases). This CDR3 has 16 amino acids. Trimming pared 5 bases from V and 5 bases from J, leaving 18 bases between. CDR1 is KGHSH, CDR2 LQKENI, per germline. The CDR3 is CASSSGAGVRTGELFF. The CDR3 nucleotides read TGTGCCAGCTCATCCGGCGCAGGGGTGAGGACCGGGGAGCTGTTTTTT.

The rearrangement uses TRBV7-9 and TRBJ2-2; D is possibly TRBD2 (6 bases). Germline V CDR1 and CDR2: SEHNR, FQNEAQ (reference sequence). Trimming removed 5 bases at V and 1 base at J, with 11 bases between. The CDR3 runs 15 residues. The CDR3 DNA sequence: TGTGCCAGCAGCCCTGTCGGGGGGAACACCGGGGAGCTGTTTTTT. As protein: CASSPVGGNTGELFF.

This sequence joins TRBV9 and TRBJ2-7; D may be TRBD2 (5 bases). Germline values: CDR1 SGDLS, CDR2 YYNGEE. The V gene lost 1 base and the J gene lost 6 bases, with 17 bases spanning the gap. The CDR3 is 15 residues long. CDR3 sequence (DNA): TGTGCCAGCAGCGTATCCTCCCTTTCGGACTTCGAGCAGTACTTC. Amino acid sequence: CASSVSSLSDFEQYF.